This T cell receptor (beta chain) is drawn from a study of human T cells and chemical hapten exposure. Study overall: Among samples, TCR yields varied mainly because of small differences in pooled library volume. The study's findings and limits: Patch test score was positively correlated with the counts of TCRs that had expanded at PT1.

This clonotype was picked up many times. Its cognate antigen is unknown. The germline V and J ends were trimmed by 3 bases and 0 bases, with 17 bases remaining between them. Germline V gene data show CDR1 as DFQATT and CDR2 as SNEGSKA (reference sequence). The CDR3 has 16 residues. Time point indicated: patch test 2, 6 weeks after DPC sensitization. Treatment here: therapeutic diphenylcyclopropenone sensitization with weekly scalp DPC. Original handling: Sample TCR totals centred on a median of roughly 96,000, ranging 23,224 to 690,600. TCRdb reprocessed the RACE reads with MiXCR, giving one entry per CDR3 protein. The V and J calls and clone size are TCRdb's, not the authors'. The sample contains about 89,000 distinct CDR3 sequences, approximately 10% of which appear only once.

The specimen was whole blood, collected in connection with sensitization to the hapten diphenylcyclopropenone (DPC). V is TRBV20-1 and J is TRBJ1-1, with TRBD1 as a possible D gene (6 bases). The clonotype originates from a man aged 35-49 years with alopecia areata. Some clones in this sample may be carry-over from other donors' samples. The CDR3 protein is CSASLGALSMNTEAFF. In nucleotides, the CDR3 is TGCAGTGCTAGTTTGGGGGCGCTTTCCATGAACACTGAAGCTTTCTTT.